The 24 T cell receptor beta chains listed next were all sequenced from one sample in a study of lymphopenia after photon versus proton radiotherapy. Profiled with immunoSEQ multiplex PCR; TCRdb holds only in-frame clones, not every one. The table shows about 22,000 clones, with around 88% occurring only once. Sequences were derived from peripheral blood, sampled from a patient treated with proton-based radiotherapy. These receptors all stem from an elderly man with esophageal cancer.

The table lists this clone with a few counts. The chain couples TRBV12-5 to TRBJ2-7, with a weak D call TRBD1 (5 bases). CDR1 is LGHNT and CDR2 is FRNRAP in the germline V gene. CDR3 size: 13 residues. Between the trimmed V and J ends, which lost 6 bases and 1 base, there was a span of 10 bases. CDR3 coding DNA: TGTGCTAGTGGAACCGACAGTTCCTACGAGCAGTACTTC. Translation: CASGTDSSYEQYF.

This clone appeared a few times. This chain joins TRBV11-3 and TRBJ2-6; no clear D gene. This CDR3 has 14 residues. Per the germline V gene, CDR1 is SGHNT and CDR2 is YENEEA. V lost 1 base, J lost 1 base, and 2 bases lay in between. The CDR3 loop is CASSLGSGANVLTF. The CDR3 DNA is TGTGCCAGCAGCTTAGGGTCTGGGGCCAACGTCCTGACTTTC.

The chain is built from TRBV2 and TRBJ2-5; 7 nucleotides line up with TRBD2. CDR1 and CDR2 from the germline V gene are SNHLY and FYNNEI. With V trimmed by 2 bases and J by 5 bases, 11 bases remained unmatched. The CDR3 totals 16 residues. DNA of the CDR3: TGTGCCAGCAGTGAACATGGGGGGGAAACGGGCGAGACCCAGTACTTC. Translation gives CASSEHGGETGETQYF.

V gene TRBV11-3 combines with J gene TRBJ2-3; possibly TRBD1 or TRBD2 for D (5 bases each). The V end lost 5 bases, the J end lost 6 bases, and 12 bases lay between the germline ends. Per germline, CDR1 SGHNT and CDR2 YENEEA. The CDR3 totals 13 residues. The CDR3 here is CASSRDPTDTQYF. As DNA, the CDR3 is TGTGCCAGCAGCCGGGACCCAACGGATACGCAGTATTTT.

The chain joins TRBV18 to TRBJ1-4, with a weak D call TRBD1 (6 bases). The germline V gene encodes CDR1 KGHSH and CDR2 LQKENI. This CDR3 is built from 16 residues. Trimming took 3 bases from V and 2 from J, leaving 13 bases between them. CDR3 nucleotides: TGTGCCAGCTCACCGAACAGGGCGCCGACTAATGAAAAACTGTTTTTT. This sequence encodes CASSPNRAPTNEKLFF.

The chain is built from TRBV18 and TRBJ2-7; D could derive from TRBD1 or TRBD2 (7 bases each). This CDR3 is built from 13 residues. CDR1 is KGHSH and CDR2 is LQKENI in the germline V gene. V was clipped by 4 bases and J by 4 bases, with 11 bases between them. This chain's CDR3 is CASSLQGGYEQYF. DNA of the CDR3: TGTGCCAGCTCACTTCAGGGGGGGTACGAGCAGTACTTC. The variable domain in full, with the rest retrieved from reference TRBV18 and TRBJ2-7, is NAGVMQNPRHLVRRRGQEARLRCSPMKGHSHVYWYRQLPEEGLKFMVYLQKENIIDESGMPKERFSAEFPKEGPSILRIQQVVRGDSAAYFCASSLQGGYEQYFGPGTRLTVT.

A few counts support this clone. This chain connects TRBV14 to TRBJ1-1; D remains ambiguous. V lost 2 bases and J lost 8, with 12 bases in between. CDR1 is SGHDN, CDR2 FVKESK, per germline. The CDR3 loop spans 13 amino acids. CDR3: CASSQTPGTEAFF. The DNA of the CDR3 is TGTGCCAGCAGCCAAACCCCGGGCACCGAAGCTTTCTTT.

This chain links TRBV29-1 with TRBJ2-1; no firm D call. The CDR3 length is 12 residues. Trimming removed 0 bases at V and 7 bases at J, with 7 bases between. Germline CDR1 SQVTM, CDR2 ANQGSEA. In DNA, the CDR3 is TGCAGCGTTGAAGATCCATGGAATGAGCAGTTCTTC. Its translation is CSVEDPWNEQFF.

V gene TRBV11-2 combines with J gene TRBJ2-3; 13 bases align to TRBD2. Germline CDR1 reads SGHAT; CDR2 reads FQNNGV. The ends lost 8 bases at V and 6 bases at J; junction bases unmatched: 17. The CDR3 sequence is 18 residues long. CDR3 amino acids: CASALTRFGTSGVDTQYF. The DNA for the CDR3 is TGTGCCAGCGCTTTGACCCGCTTCGGGACTAGCGGGGTTGATACGCAGTATTTT.

The chain is built from TRBV7-9 and TRBJ2-7, with D hard to call. Germline V gives CDR1 SEHNR, CDR2 FQNEAQ (reference sequence). Trimming cost V 3 bases and J 7 bases, with 10 bases left between them. This CDR3 has 12 residues. CDR3 amino acids: CASSFSVGEQYF. The CDR3 DNA sequence: TGTGCCAGCAGCTTCTCAGTAGGAGAGCAGTACTTC.

The chain joins TRBV5-1 to TRBJ2-1; D is undetermined. The CDR3 contains 14 residues. Between the trimmed V and J ends, which lost 9 bases and 0 bases, there was a span of 13 bases. The germline V gene has CDR1 SGHRS and CDR2 YFSETQ. CDR3 coding DNA: TGCGCCACCGCGGTGGCCGTCTCCTACAATGAGCAGTTCTTC. This sequence encodes CATAVAVSYNEQFF. Full variable domain (rest looked up from reference TRBV5-1 and TRBJ2-1): KAGVTQTPRYLIKTRGQQVTLSCSPISGHRSVSWYQQTPGQGLQFLFEYFSETQRNKGNFPGRFSGRQFSNSRSEMNVSTLELGDSALYLCATAVAVSYNEQFFGPGTRLTVL.

The V and J genes are TRBV29-1 and TRBJ1-1; D gene ambiguous. The CDR3 sequence is 10 residues long. CDR1 and CDR2 from the germline V gene are SQVTM and ANQGSEA. V was pared by 7 bases and J by 2 bases, with 5 bases between. The DNA of the CDR3 is TGCAGCGCACGAAACACTGAAGCTTTCTTT. Amino acid sequence: CSARNTEAFF.

The chain links TRBV7-8 to TRBJ1-4; D may be TRBD1 (6 bases). The CDR3 extends over 15 amino acids. CDR1 and CDR2 from the germline V gene are SGHVS and FQNEAQ. With 1 base removed from V and 4 bases from J, the gap between germline ends came to 10 bases. The CDR3 DNA is TGTGCCAGCAGCTTAGAGACAGGACGTAATGAAAAACTGTTTTTT. Encoded protein: CASSLETGRNEKLFF.

This clone was seen only a few times. This sequence joins TRBV7-9 and TRBJ2-7, with D possibly being TRBD2 (6 bases). Germline V CDR1 and CDR2: SEHNR, FQNEAQ (reference sequence). This CDR3 comprises 16 residues. V was shortened by 5 bases and J by 1 base, with 18 bases between the two germline ends. CDR3 DNA sequence: TGTGCCAGCAGCCCCTTGGGGGGAGGCCCTTCCTACGAGCAGTACTTC. It codes for CASSPLGGGPSYEQYF.

The chain is built from TRBV11-2 and TRBJ2-1, with TRBD1 matching 9 bases. V dropped 3 bases and J dropped 8; count of bases not matched to a gene: 8. The CDR3 sequence is 15 residues long. The germline V gene encodes CDR1 SGHAT and CDR2 FQNNGV. The CDR3 sequence is CASSFRGQGVYEQFF. CDR3 bases: TGTGCCAGCAGCTTTAGGGGACAGGGAGTCTATGAGCAGTTCTTC.

The chain links TRBV5-1 to TRBJ1-4, with D possibly matching TRBD1 (6 bases). This CDR3 contains 14 residues. The V end lost 7 bases, the J end lost 7 bases, and 17 bases lay between the germline ends. Germline V lookup: CDR1 SGHRS, CDR2 YFSETQ. The CDR3 here is CASARDTGGEKLFF. The CDR3 DNA reads TGCGCCAGCGCAAGGGACACTGGAGGTGAAAAACTGTTTTTT.

The count of this clone is one. The gene calls are TRBV27 and TRBJ2-5, with D possibly matching TRBD1 (5 bases). This CDR3 has 16 residues. V was pared by 0 bases and J by 11 bases, with 22 bases between. Germline lookup yields CDR1 MNHEY and CDR2 SMNVEV (reference sequence). The CDR3 protein is CASSLSPQGLATGQYF. The DNA of the CDR3 is TGTGCCAGCAGTTTATCACCGCAGGGCCTCGCTACTGGGCAGTACTTC.

The chain uses TRBV4-1 and TRBJ1-2, with unresolved D. Looked up from germline, CDR1 is MGHRA and CDR2 is YSYEKL. Trimming removed 1 base at V and 4 bases at J, with 16 bases between. This CDR3 has 16 amino acids. The DNA of the CDR3 is TGCGCCAGCAGCCAAGTCGCGGTTGGAGGGTCCTATGGCTACACCTTC. This sequence encodes CASSQVAVGGSYGYTF.

This chain links TRBV27 with TRBJ1-2; 8 bases match TRBD1. Per germline, CDR1 MNHEY and CDR2 SMNVEV (reference sequence). The junction had 9 bases not matched to a gene; V was cut back by 5 bases and J by 7 bases. The CDR3 is 14 residues long. As DNA, the CDR3 is TGTGCCAGCAGTCTTGCGCAGGGGGCTGCTGGCTACACCTTC. Amino acid sequence: CASSLAQGAAGYTF.

The chain has TRBV11-2 and TRBJ2-7; 7 bases agree with TRBD1. Looked up from germline, CDR1 is SGHAT and CDR2 is FQNNGV. The CDR3 sequence is 14 residues long. The V and J ends lost 7 bases and 5 bases, in that order; junction bases with no gene match: 11. The DNA for the CDR3 is TGTGCCAGCACCCCGGGACAGAGAGTACACGAGCAGTACTTC. Protein product: CASTPGQRVHEQYF.

The CDR3 spells CASKLQGQETQYF. The CDR3 DNA reads as TGTGCCAGCAAGCTACAGGGCCAAGAGACCCAGTACTTC. The chain uses TRBV27 and TRBJ2-5; the D gene is possibly TRBD1 (6 bases). CDR1 and CDR2 from the germline V gene are MNHEY and SMNVEV (reference sequence). With 7 bases removed from V and 1 base from J, the gap between germline ends came to 10 bases. The length of the CDR3 is 13 residues.

The rearrangement uses TRBV29-1 and TRBJ2-3; 10 positions match TRBD2. Germline V lookup: CDR1 SQVTM, CDR2 ANQGSEA. The ends lost 7 bases at V and 1 base at J; junction bases unmatched: 2. This CDR3 region has 13 residues. This chain's CDR3 is CSAGTSGTDTQYF. CDR3 nucleotides: TGCAGCGCTGGGACTAGCGGCACAGATACGCAGTATTTT.

This clone occurred once. The chain carries TRBV5-6 and TRBJ2-1; D gene ambiguous. Trimming removed 4 bases from V and 0 bases from J, with 11 bases in between. The CDR3 runs 15 residues. Germline V CDR1 and CDR2: SGHDT, YYEEEE. CDR3 region: CASSLNPSSYNEQFF. CDR3 in DNA: TGTGCCAGCAGCCTGAACCCTAGCTCCTACAATGAGCAGTTCTTC.

The CDR3 sequence: CASKGAAEQYF. For the CDR3, the DNA is TGCGCCTCAAAGGGGGCAGCCGAGCAGTACTTC. The rearrangement joins TRBV5-1 to TRBJ2-7, with 7 bases identical to TRBD1. The CDR3 has 11 amino acids. V gave up 10 bases and J gave up 6 bases; unmatched junction bases: 7. Germline values: CDR1 SGHRS, CDR2 YFSETQ.